This T cell receptor (beta chain) emerged from a study of shared clonotypes between healthy human individuals. For the study at large: Samples came from a couple of female and a few male donors aged 18 to 49.

As to this clone: What it binds is unknown.

Trimming took off 2 bases at V and 0 bases at J, with 7 bases between the two ends. This CDR3 is 14 amino acids long. CDR1 and CDR2 (germline): SNHLY, FYNNEI. Study results and caveats: The study's rarefaction showed incomplete sorted-subset sequencing despite large depth.

Clones were read by immunoSEQ multiplex PCR, and TCRdb kept only the in-frame ones, dropping some. This sample has over 2 million clones, with about 95% found just once. Naive CD8 cells, CD45RO-negative and positively selected for CCR7, excluded terminally differentiated effector memory CD45RA+ cells. The source of this sequence is a man in his late teens or twenties in good health. J is TRBJ1-2 and V is TRBV2; possible D gene TRBD1, 6 bases. Input material: naive CD8+ T cells sorted from blood. The CDR3 spells CASSEQGSNYGYTF. CDR3 nucleotides: TGTGCCAGCAGTGAACAGGGGTCTAACTATGGCTACACCTTC.